Described below is a single T cell receptor (beta chain) sequence and its context. Its antigen is as yet unknown. These data come from a study of shared clonotypes between healthy human individuals. The study, taken as a whole, reports: In this cohort, only blood was sampled, and tissue repertoires likely differ. Estimated richness values were generally larger in naive subsets than in memory subsets.

In the original workflow: ImmunoSEQ only sent back junction sequences with no quality scores, so filtering was done differently. Sequencing was performed with immunoSEQ multiplex PCR; in TCRdb, only in-frame clones are kept and a portion is missing. That table supplies the V and J calls and clone size; D and trimming were determined from the DNA. Of nearly 750,000 clones listed, just under 75% are singletons. CDR1 is MNHNY, CDR2 SVGAGI, per germline (reference sequence). V lost 5 bases to trimming and J lost 5 bases, with 16 bases between them. The CDR3 covers 14 residues. V is TRBV6-6 and J is TRBJ2-7; D possibly corresponds to TRBD2 (5 bases). This clonotype was obtained from a woman under 40 in good health. Sequencing used memory CD4+ T cells sorted from blood. Indicated subset: CD45RA-negative fraction. As DNA, the CDR3 is TGTGCCAGCAGTATAGCGAGAGTATTAGACGAGCAGTACTTC. It codes for CASSIARVLDEQYF.